A selection of T cell receptor beta chains follows, all from one sample in a study of persistence of HIV-infected CD4 T cells. Repertoires were generated with immunoSEQ multiplex PCR, while TCRdb's copy carries only in-frame clones and drops some. The sample carries roughly 60,000 clones, less than 85% recorded once. No antigen is known for these receptors. The specimen comprised CD4+ T cells sorted from PBMCs after roughly 19-hour stimulation, sampled from a patient who received antiretroviral therapy. The receptors come from an adult man with HIV who was CMV-seropositive. The CDR3 runs from the conserved cysteine through the conserved F or W. Fields, in order: V gene, clone size, D gene, J gene, CDR3 protein, CDR3 DNA. The D gene is left open where the match is weak. Clone size appears in some rows only: once, few, many, or a class for an expanded clone.

>TRBV28|NA|NA|TRBJ1-1
CASSRLSGPTEAFF
TGTGCCAGCAGTCGTCTTTCGGGCCCCACTGAAGCTTTCTTT
>TRBV5-1|NA|NA|TRBJ1-6
CASLWDLFTLNSPLHF
TGCGCCAGCCTTTGGGACCTTTTTACCCTTAATTCACCCCTCCACTTT
>TRBV6-1|NA|NA|TRBJ2-7
CASSELRQSYEQYF
TGTGCCAGCAGTGAATTGCGACAGTCCTACGAGCAGTACTTC
>TRBV18|NA|TRBD1|TRBJ2-7
CASSPTPGQGRGEQYF
TGTGCCAGCTCACCCACGCCGGGACAGGGGAGGGGCGAGCAGTACTTC
>TRBV6-1|NA|NA|TRBJ1-2
CASSEATANYGYTF
TGTGCCAGCAGTGAGGCAACAGCTAACTATGGCTACACCTTC
>TRBV5-4|few|NA|TRBJ1-4
CASSSTGSRTNEKLFF
TGTGCCAGCAGCTCAACAGGGAGTCGAACTAATGAAAAACTGTTTTTT
>TRBV3-1/TRBV3-2|NA|TRBD1|TRBJ2-3
CASSQRDSKRTDTQYF
TGTGCCAGCAGCCAAAGGGACAGCAAACGCACAGATACGCAGTATTTT
>TRBV4-2|NA|NA|TRBJ2-2
CASSQGVGQAVTGELFF
TGTGCCAGCAGCCAGGGCGTTGGGCAGGCTGTCACCGGGGAGCTGTTTTTT
>TRBV5-1|NA|TRBD1|TRBJ1-3
CASSLGLAGTERRLGNTIYF
TGCGCCAGCAGCTTGGGTTTGGCCGGGACAGAACGGCGCCTCGGAAACACCATATATTTT
>TRBV2|NA|NA|TRBJ2-5
CASSEAGRVRTQYF
TGTGCCAGCAGTGAAGCAGGGAGAGTAAGGACCCAGTACTTC
>TRBV24-1|NA|TRBD1|TRBJ2-6
CATSPRTGMDGANVLTF
TGTGCCACCTCTCCTCGGACAGGGATGGATGGGGCCAACGTCCTGACTTTC
>TRBV27|NA|NA|TRBJ2-3
CASSPRVGWEAPDTQYF
TGTGCCAGCAGTCCCCGGGTGGGTTGGGAGGCCCCAGATACGCAGTATTTT
>TRBV6-1|few|NA|TRBJ1-2
CASSERFGTNYGYTF
TGTGCCAGCAGTGAACGTTTCGGTACTAACTATGGCTACACCTTC
>TRBV28|NA|TRBD2|TRBJ2-1
CASSPTSGGPYNEQFF
TGTGCCAGCAGTCCGACTAGCGGGGGGCCCTACAATGAGCAGTTCTTC
>TRBV10-3|NA|TRBD2|TRBJ2-1
CAISRLADEQFF
TGTGCCATCAGTCGACTAGCGGATGAGCAGTTCTTC
>TRBV28|NA|NA|TRBJ2-1
CASSPRHGTYNEQFF
TGTGCCAGCAGTCCCAGGCACGGGACCTACAATGAGCAGTTCTTC
>TRBV9|NA|NA|TRBJ1-5
CASSVVQPNQPQHF
TGTGCCAGCAGCGTAGTACAGCCAAATCAGCCCCAGCATTTT
>TRBV9|NA|TRBD1|TRBJ1-4
CASSKGGTGDNEKLFF
TGTGCCAGCAGCAAGGGCGGGACAGGGGATAATGAAAAACTGTTTTTT
>TRBV28|NA|NA|TRBJ2-7
CASSRTGYEQYF
TGTGCCAGCAGTCGGACGGGCTACGAGCAGTACTTC
>TRBV5-1|few|TRBD1|TRBJ1-4
CASSLGTGGGTNEKLFF
TGCGCCAGCAGCTTGGGGACAGGGGGCGGAACTAATGAAAAACTGTTTTTT
>TRBV6-2/TRBV6-3|NA|NA|TRBJ1-3
CASSYYEEGTIYF
TGTGCCAGCAGTTACTACGAAGAAGGGACCATATATTTT
>TRBV6-5|NA|NA|TRBJ1-2
CASGDYGYTF
TGTGCTTCAGGGGACTATGGCTACACCTTC
>TRBV6-2/TRBV6-3|NA|NA|TRBJ1-1
CASSDTGINTEAFF
TGTGCCAGCAGTGATACAGGGATCAACACTGAAGCTTTCTTT
>TRBV5-1|NA|TRBD1|TRBJ2-7
CASSLGTGYEQYF
TGCGCCAGCAGCTTGGGGACAGGGTACGAGCAGTACTTC
>TRBV27|NA|TRBD1|TRBJ1-2
CASSLDRGRNPNYGYTF
TGTGCCAGCAGTCTCGACAGGGGACGCAACCCTAACTATGGCTACACCTTC
>TRBV11-2|once|TRBD1|TRBJ1-5
CASSSLGQEILGGNQPQHF
TGTGCCAGCAGCTCTCTTGGACAGGAGATTTTAGGGGGCAATCAGCCCCAGCATTTT
>TRBV3-1/TRBV3-2|NA|TRBD1|TRBJ1-6
CASSQAGQTRTSPLHF
TGTGCCAGCAGCCAGGCGGGACAGACCAGGACTTCACCCCTCCACTTT
>TRBV6-5|once|NA|TRBJ2-3
CASRLQGGTDTQYF
TGTGCCAGCAGGCTACAGGGAGGCACAGATACGCAGTATTTT
>TRBV28|NA|NA|TRBJ2-7
CASSFLGAHEQYF
TGTGCCAGCAGTTTTTTAGGAGCCCACGAGCAGTACTTC
>TRBV28|once|TRBD1|TRBJ1-5
CASSGGGESNQPQHF
TGTGCCAGCAGTGGAGGGGGCGAAAGCAATCAGCCCCAGCATTTT
>TRBV10-2|NA|NA|TRBJ2-3
CASGWRGLSTDTQYF
TGCGCCAGCGGGTGGAGGGGGCTAAGCACAGATACGCAGTATTTT
>TRBV5-4|NA|NA|TRBJ1-1
CASSLGGAGGTEAFF
TGTGCCAGCAGCTTGGGCGGGGCGGGCGGCACTGAAGCTTTCTTT
>TRBV3-1/TRBV3-2|NA|NA|TRBJ2-7
CASSQRVRSYEQYF
TGTGCCAGCAGCCAACGTGTGCGGTCCTACGAGCAGTACTTC
>TRBV10-3|NA|NA|TRBJ1-5
CATSGGTNQPQHF
TGTGCCACCAGCGGCGGAACCAATCAGCCCCAGCATTTT
>TRBV19|few|TRBD1|TRBJ2-7
CASGHRGPESEQYF
TGTGCCAGTGGTCACAGGGGGCCGGAGTCGGAGCAGTACTTC
>TRBV7-8|NA|NA|TRBJ1-1
CASSLDKQFMAFF
TGTGCCAGCAGCTTAGACAAACAGTTTATGGCTTTCTTT